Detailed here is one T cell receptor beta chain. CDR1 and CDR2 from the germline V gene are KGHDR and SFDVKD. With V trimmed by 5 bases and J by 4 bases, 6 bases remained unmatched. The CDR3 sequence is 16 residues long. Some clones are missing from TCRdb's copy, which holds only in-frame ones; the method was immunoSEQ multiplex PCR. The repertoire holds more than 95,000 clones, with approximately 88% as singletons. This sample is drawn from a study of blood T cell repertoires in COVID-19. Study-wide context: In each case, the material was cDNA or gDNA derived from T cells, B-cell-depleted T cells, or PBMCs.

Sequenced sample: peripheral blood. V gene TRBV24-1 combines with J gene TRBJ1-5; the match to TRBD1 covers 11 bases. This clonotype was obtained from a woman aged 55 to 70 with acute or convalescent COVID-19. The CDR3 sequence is CATSASDRGPNQPQHF. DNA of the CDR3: TGTGCCACCAGTGCCTCGGACAGGGGGCCTAATCAGCCCCAGCATTTT.